Reported below is one T cell receptor beta chain. The authors' processing: Amplifying reference gene primers gave estimates of nucleated cell counts. Clones were read by immunoSEQ multiplex PCR, and TCRdb kept only the in-frame ones, dropping some. V and J calls and clone size are those listed in that table; D and trimming were worked out from the DNA. The sample has tens of thousands of clones, 85% to 90% seen once. Germline CDR1 SGHTA, CDR2 FQGNSA. Trimming at V came to 3 bases and at J to 9 bases, leaving 2 bases not matched to a gene. The CDR3 has 14 residues. The sample belongs to a study of blood T cell repertoires in COVID-19.

J is TRBJ2-2 and V is TRBV7-2; 12 bases fit TRBD1. The source of this sequence is a man in his 70s with active COVID-19. Sequencing used peripheral blood. The CDR3 sequence is CASSFGTGGRELFF. CDR3 nucleotide sequence: TGTGCCAGCAGCTTTGGGACAGGGGGCCGGGAGCTGTTTTTT.